Listed here are 7 T cell receptor beta chains from one sample, sequenced in a study of low-dose radiotherapy and immunotherapy resistance in tumors. Alpha and beta chains were covered, as first-strand cDNA relied on TRAV- and TRBV-specific primers. TCR amplification involved 15 to 20 PCR cycles with a constant-region primer and V-primer adapter. Each CDR3 protein is one row after TCRdb ran MiXCR on the reads. This table has tens of thousands of distinct CDR3 sequences, more than 8.5% appearing once. Time point meaning: before trial treatment. This sample comprised PBMCs, obtained before treatment. The receptors originated from a male donor with prostate cancer.

Ten or more counts support this clonotype. This chain joins TRBV7-2 and TRBJ1-2; D is possibly TRBD1 (5 bases). This CDR3 is 15 amino acids long. Germline V gene lookup returns CDR1 SGHTA and CDR2 FQGNSA. Trimming pared 0 bases from V and 2 bases from J, leaving 10 bases between. For the CDR3, the DNA is TGTGCCAGCAGCTTAGCAGGGACGGAGAACTATGGCTACACCTTC. The encoded protein is CASSLAGTENYGYTF.

To note about this clonotype: A far larger clone is one base from this, pointing to a likely read error. The rearrangement uses TRBV6-8 and TRBJ2-1, with TRBD2 matching 8 bases. The V gene end was trimmed by 8 bases and the J gene end by 13 bases; junction bases not matched to a gene: 16. The CDR3 spans 14 residues. Germline values: CDR1 MNHGY, CDR2 SAAAGT. The CDR3 loop is CASGRREVQETQFF. As DNA, the CDR3 is TGTGCCAGCGGTAGGCGGGAGGTCCAAGAGACCCAGTTCTTC.

V and J are TRBV28 and TRBJ1-3; TRBD1 might be the D (6 bases). V lost 6 bases and J 4 bases, leaving 13 bases between the germline ends. This CDR3 contains 14 residues. CDR1 is MDHEN and CDR2 is SYDVKM in the germline V gene. In DNA form, the CDR3 reads TGTGCCAGCAGACTCGACAGGACCGGAAACACCATATATTTT. It codes for CASRLDRTGNTIYF.

This clonotype was recorded at least ten times. This chain connects TRBV7-9 to TRBJ1-2, with TRBD1 matching 10 bases. The CDR3 is 15 residues long. Per the germline V gene, CDR1 is SEHNR and CDR2 is FQNEAQ (reference sequence). V lost 4 bases and J lost 3; bases outside the gene matches: 5. As DNA, the CDR3 is TGTGCCAGCAGCTCCGGGACAGGGGCAGACTATGGCTACACCTTC. It specifies CASSSGTGADYGYTF.

In its sample, this clonotype was seen many times. This chain links TRBV10-3 with TRBJ2-2, with D unclear. This CDR3 is 13 amino acids long. In germline, CDR1 is ENHRY, CDR2 SYGVKD. Trimming cost V 6 bases and J 5 bases, with 10 bases left between them. In DNA form, the CDR3 reads TGTGCCATCAGAAGAGACGGGACCGGGGAGCTGTTTTTT. It specifies CAIRRDGTGELFF.

This clonotype was counted ten times or more. This sequence joins TRBV5-1 and TRBJ2-3; 13 bases fit TRBD2. The trim removed 4 bases at V and 6 bases at J, leaving 8 bases unmatched. Germline V lookup: CDR1 SGHRS, CDR2 YFSETQ. The CDR3 is 16 residues long. The CDR3 region has the DNA TGCGCCAGCAGCGTCCGGACTAGCGGGAGTGCGGATACGCAGTATTTT. Protein: CASSVRTSGSADTQYF. The full variable domain, with the rest looked up from reference TRBV5-1 and TRBJ2-3, is KAGVTQTPRYLIKTRGQQVTLSCSPISGHRSVSWYQQTPGQGLQFLFEYFSETQRNKGNFPGRFSGRQFSNSRSEMNVSTLELGDSALYLCASSVRTSGSADTQYFGPGTRLTVL.

This clonotype appeared many times. The chain uses TRBV7-9 and TRBJ2-5; the D gene is possibly TRBD1 (5 bases). This CDR3 has 19 residues. CDR1 is SEHNR, CDR2 FQNEAQ, per germline (reference sequence). With 2 bases removed from V and 4 bases from J, the gap between germline ends came to 26 bases. CDR3 in amino acids: CASSLRVFRGIRLRETQYF. CDR3 sequence (DNA): TGTGCCAGCAGCTTACGCGTATTTAGGGGAATCAGGCTAAGAGAGACCCAGTACTTC.